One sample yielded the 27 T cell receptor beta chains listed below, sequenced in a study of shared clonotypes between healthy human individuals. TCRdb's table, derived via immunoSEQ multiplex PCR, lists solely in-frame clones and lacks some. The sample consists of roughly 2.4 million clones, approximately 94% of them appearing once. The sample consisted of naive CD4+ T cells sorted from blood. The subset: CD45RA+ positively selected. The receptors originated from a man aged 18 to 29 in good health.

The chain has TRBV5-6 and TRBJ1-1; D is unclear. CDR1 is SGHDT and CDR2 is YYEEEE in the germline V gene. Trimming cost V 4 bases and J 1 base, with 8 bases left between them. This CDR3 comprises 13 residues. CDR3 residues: CASSPEGNTEAFF. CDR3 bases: TGTGCCAGCAGCCCCGAGGGGAACACTGAAGCTTTCTTT.

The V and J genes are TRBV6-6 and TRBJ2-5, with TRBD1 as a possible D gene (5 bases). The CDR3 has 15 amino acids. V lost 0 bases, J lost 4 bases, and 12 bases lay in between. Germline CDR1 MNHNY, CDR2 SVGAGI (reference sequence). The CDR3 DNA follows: TGTGCCAGCAGTTACTCGTTTACAGGCTCAGAGACCCAGTACTTC. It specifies CASSYSFTGSETQYF.

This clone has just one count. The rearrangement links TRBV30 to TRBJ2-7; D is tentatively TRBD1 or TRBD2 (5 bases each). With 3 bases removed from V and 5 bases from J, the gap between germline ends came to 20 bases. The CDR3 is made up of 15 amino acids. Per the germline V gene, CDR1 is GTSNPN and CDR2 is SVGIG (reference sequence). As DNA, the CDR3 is TGTGCCTGGAGAATCCAGGGAGTCGCGGTTAACGAGCAGTACTTC. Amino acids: CAWRIQGVAVNEQYF.

The chain's CDR3 is CASSLGVAGGGNEQFF. In nucleotides, the CDR3 is TGCGCCAGCAGCCTGGGAGTGGCGGGAGGGGGCAATGAGCAGTTCTTC. This chain connects TRBV5-1 to TRBJ2-1; TRBD2 matches 9 bases. V trimming: 4 bases; J trimming: 6 bases; junction bases outside the gene matches: 11. CDR1 SGHRS and CDR2 YFSETQ come from the germline V gene. The CDR3 length is 16 residues.

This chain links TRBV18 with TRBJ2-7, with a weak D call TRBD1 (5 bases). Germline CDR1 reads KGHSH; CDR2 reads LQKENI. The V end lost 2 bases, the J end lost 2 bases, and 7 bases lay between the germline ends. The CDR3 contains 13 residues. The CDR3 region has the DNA TGTGCCAGCTCACCAAACAGGCCCTACGAGCAGTACTTC. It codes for CASSPNRPYEQYF.

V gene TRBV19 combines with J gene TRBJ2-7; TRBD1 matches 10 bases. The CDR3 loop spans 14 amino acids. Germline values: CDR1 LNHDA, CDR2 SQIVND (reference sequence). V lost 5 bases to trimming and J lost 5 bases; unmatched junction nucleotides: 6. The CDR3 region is CASSSDRGRNEQYF. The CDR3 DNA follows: TGTGCCAGTAGTTCCGACAGGGGGCGTAACGAGCAGTACTTC.

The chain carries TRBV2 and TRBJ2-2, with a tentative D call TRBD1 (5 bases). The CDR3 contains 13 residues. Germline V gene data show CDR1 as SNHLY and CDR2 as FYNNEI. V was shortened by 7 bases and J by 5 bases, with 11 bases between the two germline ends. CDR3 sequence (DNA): TGTGCCAGCAAGCCAGGGCGAACCGGGGAGCTGTTTTTT. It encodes CASKPGRTGELFF.

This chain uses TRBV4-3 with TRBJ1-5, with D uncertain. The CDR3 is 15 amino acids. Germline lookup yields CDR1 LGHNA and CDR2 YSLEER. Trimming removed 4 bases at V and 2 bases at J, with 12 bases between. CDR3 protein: CASSLDVAGNQPQHF. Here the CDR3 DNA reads TGCGCCAGCAGCCTGGACGTAGCGGGCAATCAGCCCCAGCATTTT.

CDR3 protein: CASTDPPYNSPLHF. DNA of the CDR3: TGTGCCAGCACCGACCCACCTTATAATTCACCCCTCCACTTT. This sequence joins TRBV2 and TRBJ1-6; D ambiguous. V lost 7 bases, J lost 4 bases, and 11 bases lay in between. The germline gives CDR1 SNHLY, CDR2 FYNNEI. The CDR3 runs to 14 residues.

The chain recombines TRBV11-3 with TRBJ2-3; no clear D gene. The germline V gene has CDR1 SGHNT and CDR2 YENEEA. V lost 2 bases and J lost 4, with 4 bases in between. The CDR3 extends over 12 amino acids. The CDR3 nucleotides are TGTGCCAGCAGCTTAAAAGCAGATACGCAGTATTTT. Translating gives CASSLKADTQYF.

This chain's CDR3 is CASSLLGGGSYEQYF. The DNA of the CDR3 is TGTGCCAGCAGCTTACTCGGGGGTGGCTCCTACGAGCAGTACTTC. The chain carries TRBV7-3 and TRBJ2-7, with a tentative D call TRBD2 (6 bases). The CDR3 is made up of 15 amino acids. The germline CDR1 and CDR2 sequences are SGHTA and FQGTGA. Trimming shortened V by 2 bases and J by 0 bases, and 11 bases separated the two germline ends.

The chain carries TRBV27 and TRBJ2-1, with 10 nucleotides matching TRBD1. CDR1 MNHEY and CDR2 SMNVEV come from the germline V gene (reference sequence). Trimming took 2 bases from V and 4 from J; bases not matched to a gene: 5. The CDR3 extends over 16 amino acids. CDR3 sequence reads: CASSLGVGQGYNEQFF. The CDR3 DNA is TGTGCCAGCAGTTTAGGGGTGGGACAGGGGTACAATGAGCAGTTCTTC.

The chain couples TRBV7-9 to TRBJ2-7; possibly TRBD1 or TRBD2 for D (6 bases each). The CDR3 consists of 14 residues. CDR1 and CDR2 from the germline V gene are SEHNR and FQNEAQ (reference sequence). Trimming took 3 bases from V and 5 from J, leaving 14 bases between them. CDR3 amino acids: CASSLGGEGNEQYF. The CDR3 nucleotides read TGTGCCAGCAGCTTGGGGGGCGAGGGAAACGAGCAGTACTTC.

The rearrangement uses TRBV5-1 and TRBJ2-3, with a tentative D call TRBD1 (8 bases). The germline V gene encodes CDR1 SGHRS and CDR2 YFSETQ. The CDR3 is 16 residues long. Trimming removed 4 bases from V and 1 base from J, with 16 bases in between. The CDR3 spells CASSLQGGPGTDTQYF. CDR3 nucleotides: TGCGCCAGCAGCCTACAGGGGGGGCCGGGCACAGATACGCAGTATTTT.

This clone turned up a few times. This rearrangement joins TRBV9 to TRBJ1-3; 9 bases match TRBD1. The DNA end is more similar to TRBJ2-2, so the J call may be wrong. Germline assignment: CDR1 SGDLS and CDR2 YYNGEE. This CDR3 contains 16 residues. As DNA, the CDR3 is TGTGCCAGCAGCGTAGGGGGGACAGGGTCTACCGGGGAGCTGTTTTTT. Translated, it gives CASSVGGTGSTGELFF.

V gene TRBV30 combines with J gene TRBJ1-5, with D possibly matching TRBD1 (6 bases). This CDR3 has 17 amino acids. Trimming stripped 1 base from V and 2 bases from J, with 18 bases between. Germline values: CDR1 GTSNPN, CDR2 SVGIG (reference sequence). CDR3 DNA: TGTGCCTGGAGTGGGGATTCGGGGGGCCTGGGCAATCAGCCCCAGCATTTT. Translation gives CAWSGDSGGLGNQPQHF.

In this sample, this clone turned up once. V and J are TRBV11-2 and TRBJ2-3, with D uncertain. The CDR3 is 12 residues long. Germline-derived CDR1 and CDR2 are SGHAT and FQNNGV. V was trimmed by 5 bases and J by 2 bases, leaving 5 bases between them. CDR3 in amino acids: CASSQFTDTQYF. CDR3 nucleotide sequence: TGTGCCAGCAGCCAATTCACAGATACGCAGTATTTT. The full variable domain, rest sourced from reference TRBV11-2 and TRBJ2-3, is EAGVAQSPRYKIIEKRQSVAFWCNPISGHATLYWYQQILGQGPKLLIQFQNNGVVDDSQLPKDRFSAERLKGVDSTLKIQPAKLEDSAVYLCASSQFTDTQYFGPGTRLTVL.

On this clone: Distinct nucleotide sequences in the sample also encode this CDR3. The CDR3 nucleotides are TGCGCCAGCAGCTTATGGGGAAGCAATCAGCCCCAGCATTTT. Protein: CASSLWGSNQPQHF. V and J are TRBV5-1 and TRBJ1-5; D is unresolved. V lost 2 bases and J lost 1, with 7 bases in between. This CDR3 spans 14 amino acids. Germline V lookup: CDR1 SGHRS, CDR2 YFSETQ.

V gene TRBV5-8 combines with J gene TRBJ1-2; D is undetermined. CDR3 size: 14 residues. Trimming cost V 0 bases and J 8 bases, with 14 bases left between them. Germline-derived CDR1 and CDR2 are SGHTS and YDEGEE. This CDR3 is CASSLGRAPGGYTF. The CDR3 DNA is TGTGCCAGCAGCTTGGGTAGGGCCCCCGGGGGCTACACCTTC.

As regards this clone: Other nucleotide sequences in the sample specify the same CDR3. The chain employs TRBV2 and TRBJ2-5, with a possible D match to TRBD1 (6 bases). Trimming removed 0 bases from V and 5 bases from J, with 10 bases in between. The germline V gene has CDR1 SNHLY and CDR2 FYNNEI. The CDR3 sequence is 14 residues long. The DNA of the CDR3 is TGTGCCAGCAGTGAAGCGACAGGAAGGGAGACCCAGTACTTC. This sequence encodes CASSEATGRETQYF.

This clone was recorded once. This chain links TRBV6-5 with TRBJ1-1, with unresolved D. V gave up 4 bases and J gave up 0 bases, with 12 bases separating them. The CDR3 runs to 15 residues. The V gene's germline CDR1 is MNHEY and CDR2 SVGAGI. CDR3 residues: CASSFLGRMNTEAFF. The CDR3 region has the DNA TGTGCCAGCAGTTTCCTTGGGAGGATGAACACTGAAGCTTTCTTT.

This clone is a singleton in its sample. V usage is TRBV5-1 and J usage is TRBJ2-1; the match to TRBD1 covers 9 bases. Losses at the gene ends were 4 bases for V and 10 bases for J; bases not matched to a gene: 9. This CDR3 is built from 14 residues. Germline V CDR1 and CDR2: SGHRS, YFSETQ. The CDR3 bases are TGCGCCAGCAGCAGGACAGGGGCCTCTGGGGAGCAGTTCTTC. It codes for CASSRTGASGEQFF.

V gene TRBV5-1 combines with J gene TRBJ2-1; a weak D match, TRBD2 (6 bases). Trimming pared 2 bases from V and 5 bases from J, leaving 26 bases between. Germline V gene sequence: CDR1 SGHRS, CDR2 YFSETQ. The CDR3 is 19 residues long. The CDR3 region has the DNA TGCGCCAGCAGCTTTGGTATCACTAGCATGGGGGGAACTAACAATGAGCAGTTCTTC. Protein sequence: CASSFGITSMGGTNNEQFF.

CDR3 sequence (DNA): TGTGCCAGCAGTTTCGACGGGGATACGCAGTATTTT. It codes for CASSFDGDTQYF. The rearrangement uses TRBV2 and TRBJ2-3, with D uncertain. The CDR3 covers 12 residues. Germline V CDR1 and CDR2: SNHLY, FYNNEI. Trimming left V 5 bases short and J 6 bases short, with 9 bases between.

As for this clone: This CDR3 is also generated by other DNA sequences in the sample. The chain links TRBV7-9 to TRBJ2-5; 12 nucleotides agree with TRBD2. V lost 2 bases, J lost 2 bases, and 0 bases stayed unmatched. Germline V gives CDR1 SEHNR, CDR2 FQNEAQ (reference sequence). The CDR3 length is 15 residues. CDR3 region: CASSLLAGGQETQYF. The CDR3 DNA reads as TGTGCCAGCAGCTTACTAGCGGGGGGGCAAGAGACCCAGTACTTC. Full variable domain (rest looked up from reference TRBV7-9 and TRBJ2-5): DTGVSQNPRHKITKRGQNVTFRCDPISEHNRLYWYRQTLGQGPEFLTYFQNEAQLEKSRLLSDRFSAERPKGSFSTLEIQRTEQGDSAMYLCASSLLAGGQETQYFGPGTRLLVL.

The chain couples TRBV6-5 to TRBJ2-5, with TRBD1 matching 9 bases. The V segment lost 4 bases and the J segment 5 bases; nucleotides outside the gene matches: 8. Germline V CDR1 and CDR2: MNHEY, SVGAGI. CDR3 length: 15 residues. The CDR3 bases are TGTGCCAGCAGTTCGTGGACAGGGGTCGGGGAGACCCAGTACTTC. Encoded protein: CASSSWTGVGETQYF.

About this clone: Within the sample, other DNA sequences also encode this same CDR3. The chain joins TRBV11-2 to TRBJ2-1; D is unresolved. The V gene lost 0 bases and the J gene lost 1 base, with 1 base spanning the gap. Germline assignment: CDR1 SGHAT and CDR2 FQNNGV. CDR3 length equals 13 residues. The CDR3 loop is CASSLESYNEQFF. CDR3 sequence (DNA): TGTGCCAGCAGCTTAGAATCCTACAATGAGCAGTTCTTC.